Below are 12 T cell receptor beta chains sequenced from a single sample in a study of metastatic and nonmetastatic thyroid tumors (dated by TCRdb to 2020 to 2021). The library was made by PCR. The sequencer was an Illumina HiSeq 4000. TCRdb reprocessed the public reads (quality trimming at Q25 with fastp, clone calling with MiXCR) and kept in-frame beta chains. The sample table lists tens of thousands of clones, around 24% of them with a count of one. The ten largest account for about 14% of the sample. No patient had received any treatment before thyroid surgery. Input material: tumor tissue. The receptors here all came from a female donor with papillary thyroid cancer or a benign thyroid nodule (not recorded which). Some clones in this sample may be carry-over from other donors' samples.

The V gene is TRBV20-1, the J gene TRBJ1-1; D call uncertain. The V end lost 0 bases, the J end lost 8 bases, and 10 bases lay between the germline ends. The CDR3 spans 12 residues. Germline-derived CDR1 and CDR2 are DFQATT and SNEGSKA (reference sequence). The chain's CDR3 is CSARDTHGEAFF. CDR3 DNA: TGCAGTGCTAGAGATACTCACGGAGAAGCTTTCTTT.

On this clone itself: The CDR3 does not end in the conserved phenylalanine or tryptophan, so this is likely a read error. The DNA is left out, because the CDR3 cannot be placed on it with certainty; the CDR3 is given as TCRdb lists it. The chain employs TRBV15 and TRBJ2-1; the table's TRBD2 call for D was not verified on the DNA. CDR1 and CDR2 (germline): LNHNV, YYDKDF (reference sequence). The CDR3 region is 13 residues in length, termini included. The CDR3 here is CATSRTSGIPDFL.

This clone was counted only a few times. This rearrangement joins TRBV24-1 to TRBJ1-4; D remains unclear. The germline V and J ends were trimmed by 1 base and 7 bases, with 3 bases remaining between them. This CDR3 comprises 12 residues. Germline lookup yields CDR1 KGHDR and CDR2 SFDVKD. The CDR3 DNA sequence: TGTGCCACCAGTGATTTAACTGAAAAACTGTTTTTT. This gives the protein CATSDLTEKLFF.

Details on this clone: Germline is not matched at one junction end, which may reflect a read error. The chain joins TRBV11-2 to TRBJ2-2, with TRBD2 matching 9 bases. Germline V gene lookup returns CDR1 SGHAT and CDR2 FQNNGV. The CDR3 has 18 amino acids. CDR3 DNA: TGTGCCAGCAGCGGCAGGCCAGCGGGGGGTCCGGACACCTGGGAGCTGTTTTTT. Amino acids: CASSGRPAGGPDTWELFF.

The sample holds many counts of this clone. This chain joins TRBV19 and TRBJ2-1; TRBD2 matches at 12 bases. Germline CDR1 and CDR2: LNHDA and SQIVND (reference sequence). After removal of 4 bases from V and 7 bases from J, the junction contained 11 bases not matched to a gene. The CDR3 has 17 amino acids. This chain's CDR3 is CASSTPTSGRSGNEQFF. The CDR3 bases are TGTGCCAGTAGTACCCCGACTAGCGGGAGATCTGGGAATGAGCAGTTCTTC.

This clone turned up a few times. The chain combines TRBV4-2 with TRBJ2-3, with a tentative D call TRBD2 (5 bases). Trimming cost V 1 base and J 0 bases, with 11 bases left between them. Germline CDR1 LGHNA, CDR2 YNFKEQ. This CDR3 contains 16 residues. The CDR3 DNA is TGTGCCAGCAGCCAAGGAGCGGATCTTAGCACAGATACGCAGTATTTT. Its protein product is CASSQGADLSTDTQYF.

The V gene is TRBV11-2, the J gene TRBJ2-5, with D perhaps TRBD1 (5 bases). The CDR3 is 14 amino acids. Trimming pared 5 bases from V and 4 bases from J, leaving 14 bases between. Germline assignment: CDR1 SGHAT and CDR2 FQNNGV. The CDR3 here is CASSQGPRGETQYF. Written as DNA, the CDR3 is TGTGCCAGCAGCCAGGGCCCCCGCGGAGAGACCCAGTACTTC.

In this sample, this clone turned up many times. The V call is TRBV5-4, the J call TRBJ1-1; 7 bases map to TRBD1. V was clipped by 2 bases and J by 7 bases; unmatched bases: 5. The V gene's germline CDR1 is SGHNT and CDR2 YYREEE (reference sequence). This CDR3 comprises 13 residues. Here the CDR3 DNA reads TGTGCCAGCAGCTTCGACAGGGAGGGTGAAGCTTTCTTT. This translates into CASSFDREGEAFF.

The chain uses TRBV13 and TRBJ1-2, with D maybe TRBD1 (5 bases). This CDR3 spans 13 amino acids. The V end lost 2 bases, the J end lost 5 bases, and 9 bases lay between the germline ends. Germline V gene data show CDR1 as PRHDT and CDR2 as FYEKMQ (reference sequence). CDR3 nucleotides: TGTGCCAGCAGCTTACGTCAGGGTTATGGCTACACCTTC. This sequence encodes CASSLRQGYGYTF.

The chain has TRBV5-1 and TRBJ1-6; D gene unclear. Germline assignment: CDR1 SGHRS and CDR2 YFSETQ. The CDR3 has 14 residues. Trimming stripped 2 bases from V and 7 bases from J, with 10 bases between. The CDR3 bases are TGCGCCAGCAGCTTAAGGAATGAGAATTCACCCCTCCACTTT. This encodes CASSLRNENSPLHF.

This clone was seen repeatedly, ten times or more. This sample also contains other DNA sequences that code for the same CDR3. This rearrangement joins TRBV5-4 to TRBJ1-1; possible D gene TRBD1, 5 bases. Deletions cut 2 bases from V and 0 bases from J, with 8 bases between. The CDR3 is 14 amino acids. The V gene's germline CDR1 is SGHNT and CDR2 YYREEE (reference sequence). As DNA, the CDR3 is TGTGCCAGCAGCTTCCTGGGGGTGAACACTGAAGCTTTCTTT. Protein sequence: CASSFLGVNTEAFF.

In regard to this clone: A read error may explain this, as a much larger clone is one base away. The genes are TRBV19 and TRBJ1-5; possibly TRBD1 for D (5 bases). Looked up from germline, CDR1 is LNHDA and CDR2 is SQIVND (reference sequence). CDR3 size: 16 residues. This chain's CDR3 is CASSLRQIYSNLPQHF. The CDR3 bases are TGTGCCAGTAGTCTTAGACAGATCTATAGCAATCTGCCCCAGCATTTT.